Shown below are 24 T cell receptor beta chains from a single sample sequenced in a study of cytomegalovirus exposure and HLA in healthy donors. Method: immunoSEQ multiplex PCR; TCRdb's copy keeps in-frame clones and lacks some. The sample carries 100,000 to 150,000 clones, approximately 94% recorded once. The sample taken for sequencing was PBMCs. These receptors were taken from a woman under 30 in good health and CMV-seronegative.

This chain uses TRBV11-2 with TRBJ2-1; D ambiguous. The CDR3 sequence is 14 residues long. V was clipped by 0 bases and J by 4 bases, with 7 bases between them. CDR1 SGHAT and CDR2 FQNNGV come from the germline V gene. The CDR3 bases are TGTGCCAGCAGCTTAGAGATTGAGTACAATGAGCAGTTCTTC. It encodes CASSLEIEYNEQFF.

The rearrangement joins TRBV5-4 to TRBJ2-3; 8 bases agree with TRBD1. The CDR3 loop spans 15 amino acids. Germline-derived CDR1 and CDR2 are SGHNT and YYREEE (reference sequence). V lost 2 bases, J lost 2 bases, and 4 bases stayed unmatched. CDR3: CASSFLQGDTDTQYF. CDR3 DNA: TGTGCCAGCAGCTTCTTACAGGGGGACACAGATACGCAGTATTTT.

This chain uses TRBV11-2 with TRBJ1-1; 7 bases line up with TRBD1. After removal of 5 bases from V and 4 bases from J, the junction contained 13 bases not matched to a gene. The germline V gene encodes CDR1 SGHAT and CDR2 FQNNGV. The CDR3 has 16 residues. This CDR3 is CASSPRVGGAATEAFF. CDR3 bases: TGTGCCAGCAGCCCTCGAGTAGGGGGCGCTGCCACTGAAGCTTTCTTT.

The chain joins TRBV19 to TRBJ1-1; 7 nucleotides line up with TRBD1. Germline CDR1 LNHDA, CDR2 SQIVND (reference sequence). The V and J ends lost 5 bases and 4 bases, in that order; junction bases with no gene match: 7. CDR3 size: 14 residues. CDR3 bases: TGTGCCAGTAGTCGAGACAGGGTGGGCACTGAAGCTTTCTTT. Translating gives CASSRDRVGTEAFF. Filled out from reference TRBV19 and TRBJ1-1, the complete variable domain reads DGGITQSPKYLFRKEGQNVTLSCEQNLNHDAMYWYRQDPGQGLRLIYYSQIVNDFQKGDIAEGYSVSREKKESFPLTVTSAQKNPTAFYLCASSRDRVGTEAFFGQGTRLTVV.

V is TRBV4-2 and J is TRBJ1-3; D is uncertain. Trimming left V 1 base short and J 0 bases short, with 7 bases between. Germline V gene data show CDR1 as LGHNA and CDR2 as YNFKEQ. This CDR3 comprises 15 residues. The CDR3: CASSQVTSSGNTIYF. As DNA, the CDR3 is TGTGCCAGCAGCCAAGTCACAAGCTCTGGAAACACCATATATTTT.

The chain couples TRBV7-9 to TRBJ2-4; 10 nucleotides line up with TRBD2. CDR1 SEHNR and CDR2 FQNEAQ come from the germline V gene (reference sequence). V trimming: 5 bases; J trimming: 3 bases; junction bases outside the gene matches: 1. This CDR3 comprises 14 residues. The CDR3 bases are TGTGCCAGCAGCCCTAGCGGGAGCAAAAACATTCAGTACTTC. Its protein product is CASSPSGSKNIQYF.

The gene calls are TRBV6-1 and TRBJ2-2, with unresolved D. The CDR3 covers 13 residues. The germline V gene encodes CDR1 MNHNS and CDR2 SASEGT. Trimming took off 5 bases at V and 3 bases at J, with 7 bases between the two ends. CDR3 protein: CASSPRDTGELFF. In nucleotides, the CDR3 is TGTGCCAGCAGTCCGCGTGACACCGGGGAGCTGTTTTTT.

The chain is built from TRBV11-2 and TRBJ1-2; 8 bases align to TRBD1. The V gene's germline CDR1 is SGHAT and CDR2 FQNNGV. The trim removed 5 bases at V and 4 bases at J, leaving 9 bases unmatched. CDR3 length: 15 residues. The CDR3 DNA sequence: TGTGCCAGCAGCCTCGGGACAGGTTACCCCTATGGCTACACCTTC. Translating it yields CASSLGTGYPYGYTF.

The DNA for the CDR3 is TGTGCCAGCAGTTTAGGGAGGGAGGCCTCCTACGAGCAGTACTTC. This sequence encodes CASSLGREASYEQYF. The chain joins TRBV28 to TRBJ2-7, with 7 bases that match TRBD2. The CDR3 totals 15 residues. V shed 2 bases, J shed 0 bases, and the junction held 4 bases outside the gene matches. Germline CDR1 is MDHEN and CDR2 is SYDVKM.

V usage is TRBV5-6 and J usage is TRBJ2-7; the D is unclear. Germline CDR1 reads SGHDT; CDR2 reads YYEEEE. Trimming stripped 2 bases from V and 1 base from J, with 13 bases between. This CDR3 is built from 15 residues. CDR3 amino acids: CASSLMSFSSYEQYF. DNA for the CDR3: TGTGCCAGCAGCTTAATGAGTTTTTCTTCCTACGAGCAGTACTTC.

V gene TRBV5-1 combines with J gene TRBJ1-1; 7 bases map to TRBD1. The CDR3 contains 16 residues. The germline V gene has CDR1 SGHRS and CDR2 YFSETQ. V lost 4 bases to trimming and J lost 1 base; unmatched junction nucleotides: 10. The CDR3 bases are TGCGCCAGCAGCCCATTGACAGGGCCAGGGAACACTGAAGCTTTCTTT. The encoded protein is CASSPLTGPGNTEAFF.

The V gene is TRBV6-5, the J gene TRBJ1-6; the D is unclear. Trimming took 2 bases from V and 9 from J, leaving 11 bases between them. The CDR3 consists of 14 residues. CDR1 is MNHEY, CDR2 SVGAGI, per germline. The CDR3 DNA is TGTGCCAGCAGTTACGGGCAGGCCGGTTCACCCCTCCACTTT. Its translation is CASSYGQAGSPLHF.

The chain recombines TRBV7-9 with TRBJ1-3, with D tentatively TRBD1 (6 bases). Germline V gene sequence: CDR1 SEHNR, CDR2 FQNEAQ (reference sequence). The CDR3 loop spans 14 amino acids. Trimming took 3 bases from V and 3 from J, leaving 9 bases between them. Here the CDR3 reads CASSFNRVGNTIYF. CDR3 nucleotide sequence: TGTGCCAGCAGCTTTAACAGGGTTGGAAACACCATATATTTT.

The CDR3 region has the DNA TGCGCCAGTAAACGTGGACAGCCTGGGGAGACCCAGTACTTC. It translates to CASKRGQPGETQYF. This chain links TRBV5-1 with TRBJ2-5, with a weak D call TRBD1 (6 bases). Germline assignment: CDR1 SGHRS and CDR2 YFSETQ. V was pared by 8 bases and J by 5 bases, with 19 bases between. The CDR3 has 14 amino acids.

This chain connects TRBV5-4 to TRBJ2-3, with 7 bases aligning to TRBD2. V shed 2 bases, J shed 4 bases, and the junction held 7 bases outside the gene matches. The CDR3 extends over 15 amino acids. CDR1 is SGHNT, CDR2 YYREEE, per germline (reference sequence). CDR3 loop: CASSFAAGDPDTQYF. CDR3 bases: TGTGCCAGCAGCTTCGCGGCGGGAGACCCAGATACGCAGTATTTT.

This chain uses TRBV29-1 with TRBJ2-7, with 16 bases identical to TRBD2. Germline lookup yields CDR1 SQVTM and CDR2 ANQGSEA. CDR3 size: 16 residues. With V trimmed by 3 bases and J by 1 base, 3 bases remained unmatched. For the CDR3, the DNA is TGCAGCGTTGAGGGACTAGCGGGAGGGCCGTCCTACGAGCAGTACTTC. Translating it yields CSVEGLAGGPSYEQYF.

The V gene is TRBV7-9, the J gene TRBJ2-2; D unclear. Germline CDR1 and CDR2: SEHNR and FQNEAQ (reference sequence). This CDR3 contains 15 residues. V lost 7 bases to trimming and J lost 0 bases, with 12 bases between them. The CDR3 region is CASISSSTNTGELFF. CDR3 in DNA: TGTGCCAGCATCTCGAGTTCTACGAACACCGGGGAGCTGTTTTTT.

The rearrangement links TRBV7-9 to TRBJ2-3; D remains unclear. Trimming took 1 base from V and 1 from J, leaving 6 bases between them. The CDR3 has 14 residues. Germline lookup yields CDR1 SEHNR and CDR2 FQNEAQ (reference sequence). CDR3 DNA sequence: TGTGCCAGCAGCTTAGAGGCGGGCACAGATACGCAGTATTTT. Protein: CASSLEAGTDTQYF.

The chain joins TRBV14 to TRBJ1-2, with D perhaps TRBD1 (6 bases). Between the trimmed V and J ends, which lost 4 bases and 5 bases, there was a span of 11 bases. There are 13 residues in the CDR3. CDR1 and CDR2 (germline): SGHDN, FVKESK. The chain's CDR3 is CASSLSGVYGYTF. The CDR3 DNA follows: TGTGCCAGCAGCCTTTCAGGGGTTTATGGCTACACCTTC.

This clone came up once. The V and J genes are TRBV5-4 and TRBJ2-7; D is uncertain. The CDR3 has 14 residues. Trimming shortened V by 0 bases and J by 1 base, and 8 bases separated the two germline ends. The germline V gene has CDR1 SGHNT and CDR2 YYREEE (reference sequence). The CDR3 protein is CASSLDGRSYEQYF. Written as DNA, the CDR3 is TGTGCCAGCAGCTTGGATGGCAGATCCTACGAGCAGTACTTC. Full variable domain (rest looked up from reference TRBV5-4 and TRBJ2-7): ETGVTQSPTHLIKTRGQQVTLRCSSQSGHNTVSWYQQALGQGPQFIFQYYREEENGRGNFPPRFSGLQFPNYSSELNVNALELDDSALYLCASSLDGRSYEQYFGPGTRLTVT.

The chain links TRBV6-6 to TRBJ2-7; D gene unclear. CDR3 size: 16 residues. Trimming removed 0 bases at V and 5 bases at J, with 17 bases between. Germline V gene lookup returns CDR1 MNHNY and CDR2 SVGAGI (reference sequence). CDR3 in amino acids: CASSYSARLPRDEQYF. The DNA for the CDR3 is TGTGCCAGCAGTTACTCGGCTAGGCTCCCTCGCGACGAGCAGTACTTC.

This chain connects TRBV28 to TRBJ2-7, with 8 bases that match TRBD2. Germline loops: CDR1 MDHEN, CDR2 SYDVKM. J was trimmed by 1 base and V by 3 bases; bases with no gene match: 5. CDR3 length: 15 amino acids. The CDR3 nucleotides read TGTGCCAGCAGTTTCCGGCTAGCGGGTTCCTACGAGCAGTACTTC. Its protein product is CASSFRLAGSYEQYF.

This chain connects TRBV28 to TRBJ1-2; perhaps TRBD1 as D (5 bases). The CDR3 covers 11 residues. V lost 4 bases and J lost 8, with 8 bases in between. Looked up from germline, CDR1 is MDHEN and CDR2 is SYDVKM. This CDR3 reads CASSSGHGYTF. The CDR3 DNA reads as TGTGCCAGCAGTTCAGGGCACGGCTACACCTTC.

V is TRBV10-1 and J is TRBJ2-7, with D maybe TRBD1 (5 bases). Germline CDR1 and CDR2: WNHNN and SYGVQD (reference sequence). The CDR3 has 16 amino acids. V shed 6 bases and J shed 3 bases, with 21 bases lying between them. CDR3 in amino acids: CASSEKRQLMIYEQYF. The CDR3 bases are TGCGCCAGCAGCGAGAAACGACAGCTGATGATCTACGAGCAGTACTTC.